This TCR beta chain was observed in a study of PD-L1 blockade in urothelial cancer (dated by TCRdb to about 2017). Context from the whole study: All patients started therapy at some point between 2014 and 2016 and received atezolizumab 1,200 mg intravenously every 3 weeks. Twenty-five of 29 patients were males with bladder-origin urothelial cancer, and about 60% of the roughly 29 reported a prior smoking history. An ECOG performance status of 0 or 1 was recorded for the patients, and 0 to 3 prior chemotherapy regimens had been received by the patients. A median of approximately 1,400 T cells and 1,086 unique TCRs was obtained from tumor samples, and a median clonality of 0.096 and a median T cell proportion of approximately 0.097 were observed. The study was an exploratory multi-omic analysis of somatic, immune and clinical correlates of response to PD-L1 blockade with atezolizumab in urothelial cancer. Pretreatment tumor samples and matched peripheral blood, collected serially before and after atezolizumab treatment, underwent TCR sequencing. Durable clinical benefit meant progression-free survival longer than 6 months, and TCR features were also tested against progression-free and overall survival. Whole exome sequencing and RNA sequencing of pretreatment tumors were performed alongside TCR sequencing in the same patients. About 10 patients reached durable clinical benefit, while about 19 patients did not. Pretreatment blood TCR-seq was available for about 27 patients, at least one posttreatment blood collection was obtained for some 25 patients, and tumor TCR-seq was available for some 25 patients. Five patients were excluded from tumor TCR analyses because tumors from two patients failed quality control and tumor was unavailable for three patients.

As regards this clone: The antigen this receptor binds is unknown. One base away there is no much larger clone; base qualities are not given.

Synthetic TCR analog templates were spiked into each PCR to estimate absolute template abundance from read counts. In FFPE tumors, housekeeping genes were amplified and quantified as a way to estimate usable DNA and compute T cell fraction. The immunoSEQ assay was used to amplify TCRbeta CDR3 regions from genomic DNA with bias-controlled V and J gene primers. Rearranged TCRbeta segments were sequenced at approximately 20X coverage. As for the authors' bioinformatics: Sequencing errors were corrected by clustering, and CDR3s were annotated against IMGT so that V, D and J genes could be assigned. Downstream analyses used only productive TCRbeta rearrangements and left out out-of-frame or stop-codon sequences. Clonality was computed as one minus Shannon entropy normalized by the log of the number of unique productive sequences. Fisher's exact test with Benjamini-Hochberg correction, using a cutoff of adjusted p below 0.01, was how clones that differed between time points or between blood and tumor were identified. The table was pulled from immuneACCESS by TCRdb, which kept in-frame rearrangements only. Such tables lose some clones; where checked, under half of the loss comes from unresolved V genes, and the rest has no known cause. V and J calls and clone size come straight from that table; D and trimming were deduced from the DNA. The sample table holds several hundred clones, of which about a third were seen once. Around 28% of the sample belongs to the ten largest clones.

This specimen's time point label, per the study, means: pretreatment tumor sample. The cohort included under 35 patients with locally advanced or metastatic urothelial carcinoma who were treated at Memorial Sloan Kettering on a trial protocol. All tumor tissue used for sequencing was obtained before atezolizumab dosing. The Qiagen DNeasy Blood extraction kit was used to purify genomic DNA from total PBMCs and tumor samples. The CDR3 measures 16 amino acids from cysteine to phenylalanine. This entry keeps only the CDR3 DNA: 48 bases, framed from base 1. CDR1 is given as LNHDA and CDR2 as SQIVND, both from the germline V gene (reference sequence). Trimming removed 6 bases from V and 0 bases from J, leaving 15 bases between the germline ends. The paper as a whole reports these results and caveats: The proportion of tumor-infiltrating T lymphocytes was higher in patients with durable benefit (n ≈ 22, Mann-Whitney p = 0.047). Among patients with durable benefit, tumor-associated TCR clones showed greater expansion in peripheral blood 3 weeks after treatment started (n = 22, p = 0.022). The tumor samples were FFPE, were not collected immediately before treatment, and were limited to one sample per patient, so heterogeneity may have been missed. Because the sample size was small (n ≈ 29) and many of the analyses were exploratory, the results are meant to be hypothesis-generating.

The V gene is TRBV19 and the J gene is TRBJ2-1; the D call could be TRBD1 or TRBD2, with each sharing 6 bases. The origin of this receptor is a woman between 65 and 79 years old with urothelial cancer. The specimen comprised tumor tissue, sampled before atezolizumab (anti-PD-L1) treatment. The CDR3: CASSSGWGASYNEQFF. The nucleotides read TGTGCCAGTAGCTCAGGGTGGGGGGCCTCCTACAATGAGCAGTTCTTC.